This T cell receptor (beta chain) was found in a study of cytomegalovirus exposure and HLA in healthy donors. Points from the study as a whole: Around 160 TCR beta chains were listed as cytomegalovirus-associated. A later analysis reported that several of the most significant clusters appeared to be linked to common viral pathogens, among them Epstein-Barr virus.

Comments on this clone: What it binds is not known.

The CDR3 length is 16 residues. Germline V CDR1 and CDR2: SGHAT, FQNNGV. With V trimmed by 2 bases and J by 2 bases, 8 bases remained unmatched. A multiplex PCR was run with 60 Vbeta primers and 13 Jbeta primers. Only in-frame clones appear in the TCRdb table, and some are missing; sequencing was by immunoSEQ multiplex PCR. The sample has approximately 170,000 clones; roughly four fifths are singletons. This chain uses TRBV11-2 with TRBJ2-7, with 8 bases lining up with TRBD2. Sequencing input: PBMCs. The TCR sequence derives from a man aged 45-60 years in good health and CMV-seropositive. This chain's CDR3 is CASSLSRSGSTYEQYF. The CDR3 DNA sequence: TGTGCCAGCAGCTTAAGTAGGAGCGGGAGTACCTACGAGCAGTACTTC.